Listed here are 25 T cell receptor beta chains from one sample, sequenced in a study of cytomegalovirus exposure and HLA in healthy donors. Researchers ran the PCR with 60 Vbeta and 13 Jbeta primers. Assay used: immunoSEQ multiplex PCR; TCRdb lists only in-frame clones, some missing. The repertoire includes 150,000 to 200,000 clones, around 80% of them detected once, and 1.3% to 1.5% sits in the top ten. Sequencing was carried out using PBMCs. The receptors were gathered from a girl between 10 and 17 years old in good health and CMV-seropositive.

This rearrangement joins TRBV13 to TRBJ1-2; the D is unclear. CDR3 length equals 14 residues. In germline, CDR1 is PRHDT, CDR2 FYEKMQ (reference sequence). Trimming pared 0 bases from V and 4 bases from J, leaving 9 bases between. CDR3 DNA: TGTGCCAGCAGCTTAGGCGGGGTCATCTATGGCTACACCTTC. Amino acid sequence: CASSLGGVIYGYTF.

This sequence joins TRBV9 and TRBJ1-1; no reliable D call. CDR3 length: 14 residues. Germline V CDR1 and CDR2: SGDLS, YYNGEE. V gave up 2 bases and J gave up 2 bases, with 10 bases separating them. The CDR3 sequence is CASSVRWANTEAFF. The CDR3 DNA reads as TGTGCCAGCAGCGTTCGTTGGGCTAACACTGAAGCTTTCTTT.

The chain uses TRBV30 and TRBJ2-4; TRBD1 is a possible D gene (5 bases). CDR3 size: 16 residues. Germline V CDR1 and CDR2: GTSNPN, SVGIG (reference sequence). The V and J ends lost 2 bases and 0 bases respectively, with 14 bases between them. This chain's CDR3 is CAWSRTTYVAKNIQYF. DNA of the CDR3: TGTGCCTGGAGTAGGACAACCTACGTAGCCAAAAACATTCAGTACTTC.

The chain has TRBV6-5 and TRBJ2-5, with D uncertain. V lost 0 bases and J 4 bases, leaving 12 bases between the germline ends. This CDR3 region has 15 residues. CDR1 MNHEY and CDR2 SVGAGI come from the germline V gene. The CDR3 loop is CASSYSGDIGETQYF. In DNA form, the CDR3 reads TGTGCCAGCAGTTACTCAGGCGACATTGGAGAGACCCAGTACTTC.

The V call is TRBV7-2, the J call TRBJ1-2; D remains ambiguous. V was cut by 1 base and J by 3 bases, with 9 bases left in between. Germline values: CDR1 SGHTA, CDR2 FQGNSA. The CDR3 is 14 amino acids. CDR3 nucleotide sequence: TGTGCCAGCAGCTTAGACTCCACGGACTATGGCTACACCTTC. As protein: CASSLDSTDYGYTF.

The chain combines TRBV11-2 with TRBJ2-3, with 10 bases fitting TRBD2. Germline CDR1 SGHAT, CDR2 FQNNGV. The CDR3 covers 16 residues. Losses at the gene ends were 5 bases for V and 2 bases for J; bases not matched to a gene: 7. The CDR3 coding sequence is TGTGCCAGCAGCGCCCCTAGCGGGGGCGACACAGATACGCAGTATTTT. Translated, it gives CASSAPSGGDTDTQYF. The full variable domain, with the rest looked up from reference TRBV11-2 and TRBJ2-3, is EAGVAQSPRYKIIEKRQSVAFWCNPISGHATLYWYQQILGQGPKLLIQFQNNGVVDDSQLPKDRFSAERLKGVDSTLKIQPAKLEDSAVYLCASSAPSGGDTDTQYFGPGTRLTVL.

The gene calls are TRBV13 and TRBJ2-1; no clear D gene. The CDR3 loop spans 15 amino acids. Trimming removed 0 bases at V and 0 bases at J, with 6 bases between. Germline assignment: CDR1 PRHDT and CDR2 FYEKMQ (reference sequence). This CDR3 is CASSLGESSYNEQFF. CDR3 nucleotide sequence: TGTGCCAGCAGCTTAGGCGAGAGCTCCTACAATGAGCAGTTCTTC.

A single count supports this clone. The junction and the germline gene differ at one end; a read error may be behind it. The chain joins TRBV7-7 to TRBJ2-5; possibly TRBD1 for D (5 bases). The germline V gene has CDR1 SSHAT and CDR2 FNYEAQ (reference sequence). This CDR3 is built from 17 residues. The CDR3 bases are TGTGCTAGCAGCCTTTACGCAAGTGCCAGGGTGGGGGAGACCCAGTACTTC. This translates into CASSLYASARVGETQYF.

V usage is TRBV18 and J usage is TRBJ2-3; possibly TRBD2 for D (6 bases). Germline CDR1 KGHSH, CDR2 LQKENI. Trimming stripped 6 bases from V and 2 bases from J, with 15 bases between. CDR3 length: 15 amino acids. The CDR3 coding sequence is TGTGCCAGCTCGCCTATTGGAGGGGACACAGATACGCAGTATTTT. Translation gives CASSPIGGDTDTQYF.

In DNA form, the CDR3 reads TGTGCCAGCAGCTTGTTAGGGTATAATGTTTGGACTACTGAAGCTTTCTTT. Translation gives CASSLLGYNVWTTEAFF. The gene calls are TRBV5-6 and TRBJ1-1; D unclear. Germline V gene data show CDR1 as SGHDT and CDR2 as YYEEEE. The length of the CDR3 is 17 residues. V was clipped by 1 base and J by 5 bases, with 21 bases between them. Together with reference TRBV5-6 and TRBJ1-1, the CDR3 gives the full variable domain: DAGVTQSPTHLIKTRGQQVTLRCSPKSGHDTVSWYQQALGQGPQFIFQYYEEEERQRGNFPDRFSGHQFPNYSSELNVNALLLGDSALYLCASSLLGYNVWTTEAFFGQGTRLTVV.

This rearrangement joins TRBV21-1 to TRBJ1-2. TRBV21-1 is a pseudogene. CDR3 length: 14 residues. This CDR3 is CASSNEGLSYGYTF. CDR3 nucleotide sequence: TGTGCCAGCAGCAATGAGGGACTGAGCTATGGCTACACCTTC.

This clone has only a few counts. This chain uses TRBV6-5 with TRBJ1-5; TRBD1 aligns across 7 bases. The germline CDR1 and CDR2 sequences are MNHEY and SVGAGI. The CDR3 length is 15 residues. The V gene end was trimmed by 0 bases and the J gene end by 5 bases; junction bases not matched to a gene: 4. The CDR3 DNA is TGTGCCAGCAGTTACTCGGGCAGGGGGGATCAGCCCCAGCATTTT. This codes for CASSYSGRGDQPQHF.

The J gene is TRBJ2-7, the V gene TRBV28, with TRBD1 matching 7 bases. The CDR3 runs to 20 residues. The germline V gene has CDR1 MDHEN and CDR2 SYDVKM. V lost 4 bases to trimming and J lost 0 bases; unmatched junction nucleotides: 21. CDR3 amino acids: CASSSILWGQGQLNSYEQYF. The CDR3 DNA sequence: TGTGCCAGCAGTTCTATTCTTTGGGGTCAGGGACAGTTAAACTCCTACGAGCAGTACTTC.

The chain recombines TRBV6-4 with TRBJ2-1; weak D call: TRBD2 (5 bases). The germline gives CDR1 MRHNA, CDR2 SNTAGT. This CDR3 is 13 amino acids long. Trimming removed 4 bases from V and 8 bases from J, with 12 bases in between. This CDR3 is CASSARVVDEQFF. In nucleotides, the CDR3 is TGTGCCAGCAGTGCGAGGGTCGTCGATGAGCAGTTCTTC.

The gene calls are TRBV4-2 and TRBJ2-7; 9 nucleotides match TRBD1. CDR3 length equals 13 residues. Trimming took 1 base from V and 10 from J; bases not matched to a gene: 5. Germline V gene sequence: CDR1 LGHNA, CDR2 YNFKEQ. CDR3 amino acids: CASSQGTGAHQYF. The CDR3 nucleotides read TGTGCCAGCAGCCAAGGGACAGGGGCTCACCAGTACTTC.

This clone was counted a single time. The genes are TRBV27 and TRBJ2-7; D ambiguous. Germline-derived CDR1 and CDR2 are MNHEY and SMNVEV (reference sequence). Trimming stripped 8 bases from V and 2 bases from J, with 10 bases between. The CDR3 covers 12 residues. CDR3 sequence (DNA): TGTGCCAGCCAAGACAATACCTACGAGCAGTACTTC. Translated, it gives CASQDNTYEQYF.

The chain has TRBV19 and TRBJ2-7; TRBD1 might be the D (6 bases). In germline, CDR1 is LNHDA, CDR2 SQIVND (reference sequence). The CDR3 is 13 residues long. Trimming removed 5 bases from V and 3 bases from J, with 11 bases in between. The CDR3 spells CASSLKQGYEQYF. The CDR3 coding sequence is TGTGCCAGTAGTTTAAAACAGGGCTACGAGCAGTACTTC.

V and J are TRBV19 and TRBJ1-3, with 7 bases aligning to TRBD1. The CDR3 runs 15 residues. CDR1 and CDR2 (germline): LNHDA, SQIVND (reference sequence). J lost 0 bases, V lost 9 bases, and 8 bases had no gene match. The CDR3 protein is CARRTGWGSGNTIYF. CDR3 DNA sequence: TGTGCCAGGAGGACAGGTTGGGGCTCTGGAAACACCATATATTTT.

The chain combines TRBV6-5 with TRBJ2-7, with 11 bases identical to TRBD2. J was trimmed by 3 bases and V by 4 bases; bases with no gene match: 5. The CDR3 contains 15 residues. Per germline, CDR1 MNHEY and CDR2 SVGAGI. CDR3 sequence (DNA): TGTGCCAGCAGTTTAGCGGGAGGGCCAAACTACGAGCAGTACTTC. Translated: CASSLAGGPNYEQYF.

CDR3 protein: CASSLSPGTTGNTIYF. The CDR3 region has the DNA TGCGCCAGCAGCCTATCCCCCGGGACAACTGGAAACACCATATATTTT. The V and J genes are TRBV10-1 and TRBJ1-3; tentative D call: TRBD1 (6 bases). The germline V gene has CDR1 WNHNN and CDR2 SYGVQD (reference sequence). CDR3 length: 16 residues. Between the trimmed V and J ends, which lost 6 bases and 2 bases, there was a span of 17 bases.

V and J are TRBV6-5 and TRBJ1-2, with D possibly TRBD1 on 5 matching bases. V lost 8 bases and J lost 4, with 14 bases in between. Germline CDR1 is MNHEY and CDR2 is SVGAGI. This CDR3 has 13 amino acids. The CDR3 bases are TGTGCCAGCGGCCCCGGGGGGACCTATGGCTACACCTTC. Its translation: CASGPGGTYGYTF.

The chain couples TRBV6-1 to TRBJ2-7; unclear D gene. The CDR3 is made up of 14 amino acids. Germline V CDR1 and CDR2: MNHNS, SASEGT. V lost 10 bases to trimming and J lost 1 base, with 17 bases between them. CDR3 bases: TGTGCCACCACTTCGACGACTTTTTCCTACGAGCAGTACTTC. Translated, it gives CATTSTTFSYEQYF.

The genes are TRBV5-6 and TRBJ2-5; possibly TRBD1 for D (6 bases). The CDR3 runs 15 residues. Looked up from germline, CDR1 is SGHDT and CDR2 is YYEEEE. V shed 1 base and J shed 2 bases, with 12 bases lying between them. This chain's CDR3 is CASSLSRGNQETQYF. The CDR3 nucleotides read TGTGCCAGCAGCTTGAGCAGGGGCAATCAAGAGACCCAGTACTTC.

The rearrangement links TRBV25-1 to TRBJ2-7, with TRBD2 identical over 7 bases. Germline V lookup: CDR1 MGHDK, CDR2 SYGVNS. V was pared by 6 bases and J by 3 bases, with 8 bases of the junction left unmatched. This CDR3 is 14 amino acids long. The CDR3 coding sequence is TGTGCCAGCAGGTATGGCGGCGGGGGCTACGAGCAGTACTTC. Its translation: CASRYGGGGYEQYF.

This clone was seen once. V and J are TRBV19 and TRBJ2-7, with D perhaps TRBD1 (7 bases). V shed 7 bases and J shed 2 bases, with 18 bases lying between them. Germline V gene data show CDR1 as LNHDA and CDR2 as SQIVND (reference sequence). The CDR3 is made up of 15 amino acids. This CDR3 reads CASKPAGQSTYEQYF. For the CDR3, the DNA is TGTGCCAGTAAACCGGCGGGACAGTCGACCTACGAGCAGTACTTC.